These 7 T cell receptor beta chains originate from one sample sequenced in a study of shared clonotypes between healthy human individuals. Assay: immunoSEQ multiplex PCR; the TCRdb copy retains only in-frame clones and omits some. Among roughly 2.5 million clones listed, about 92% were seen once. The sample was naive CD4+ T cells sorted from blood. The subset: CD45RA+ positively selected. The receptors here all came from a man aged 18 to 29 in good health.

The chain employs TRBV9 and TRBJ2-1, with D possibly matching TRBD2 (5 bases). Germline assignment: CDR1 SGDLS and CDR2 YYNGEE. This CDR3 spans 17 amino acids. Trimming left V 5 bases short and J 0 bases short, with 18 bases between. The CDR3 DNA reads TGTGCCAGCAGTCCCTACACGCCCGGGGTCTCCTACAATGAGCAGTTCTTC. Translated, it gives CASSPYTPGVSYNEQFF.

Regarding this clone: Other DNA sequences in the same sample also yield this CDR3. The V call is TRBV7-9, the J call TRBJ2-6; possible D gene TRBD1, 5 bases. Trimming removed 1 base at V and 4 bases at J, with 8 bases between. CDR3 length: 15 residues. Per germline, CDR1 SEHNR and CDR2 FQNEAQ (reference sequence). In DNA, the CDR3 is TGTGCCAGCAGCTTAGGACAGTCAGGGGCCAACGTCCTGACTTTC. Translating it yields CASSLGQSGANVLTF.

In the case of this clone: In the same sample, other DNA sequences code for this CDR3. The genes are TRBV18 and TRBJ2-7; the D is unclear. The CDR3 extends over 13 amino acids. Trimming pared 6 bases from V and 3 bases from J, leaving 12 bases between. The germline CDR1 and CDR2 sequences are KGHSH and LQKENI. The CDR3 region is CASSPLQDYEQYF. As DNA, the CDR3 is TGTGCCAGCTCCCCCCTGCAGGACTACGAGCAGTACTTC.

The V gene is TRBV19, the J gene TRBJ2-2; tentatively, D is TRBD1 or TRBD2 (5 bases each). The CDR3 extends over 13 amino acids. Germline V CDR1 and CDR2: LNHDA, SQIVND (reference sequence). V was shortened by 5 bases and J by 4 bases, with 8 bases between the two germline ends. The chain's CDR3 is CASSRDPTGELFF. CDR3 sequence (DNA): TGTGCCAGTAGTCGGGACCCCACCGGGGAGCTGTTTTTT.

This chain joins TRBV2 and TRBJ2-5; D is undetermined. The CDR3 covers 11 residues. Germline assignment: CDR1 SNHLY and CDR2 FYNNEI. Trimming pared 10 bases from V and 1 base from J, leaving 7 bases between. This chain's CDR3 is CATAIQETQYF. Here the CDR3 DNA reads TGTGCCACTGCCATCCAAGAGACCCAGTACTTC.

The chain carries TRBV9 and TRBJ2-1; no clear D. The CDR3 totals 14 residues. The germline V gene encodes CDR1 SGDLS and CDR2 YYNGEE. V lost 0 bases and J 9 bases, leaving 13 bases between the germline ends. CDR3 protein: CASSVDSRWTEQFF. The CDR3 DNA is TGTGCCAGCAGCGTAGACAGTCGCTGGACTGAGCAGTTCTTC.

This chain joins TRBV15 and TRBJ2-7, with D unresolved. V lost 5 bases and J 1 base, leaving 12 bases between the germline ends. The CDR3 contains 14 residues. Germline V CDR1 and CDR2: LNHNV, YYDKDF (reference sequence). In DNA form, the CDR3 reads TGTGCCACCAGCCGCGAAGCCAAATCCTACGAGCAGTACTTC. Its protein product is CATSREAKSYEQYF.